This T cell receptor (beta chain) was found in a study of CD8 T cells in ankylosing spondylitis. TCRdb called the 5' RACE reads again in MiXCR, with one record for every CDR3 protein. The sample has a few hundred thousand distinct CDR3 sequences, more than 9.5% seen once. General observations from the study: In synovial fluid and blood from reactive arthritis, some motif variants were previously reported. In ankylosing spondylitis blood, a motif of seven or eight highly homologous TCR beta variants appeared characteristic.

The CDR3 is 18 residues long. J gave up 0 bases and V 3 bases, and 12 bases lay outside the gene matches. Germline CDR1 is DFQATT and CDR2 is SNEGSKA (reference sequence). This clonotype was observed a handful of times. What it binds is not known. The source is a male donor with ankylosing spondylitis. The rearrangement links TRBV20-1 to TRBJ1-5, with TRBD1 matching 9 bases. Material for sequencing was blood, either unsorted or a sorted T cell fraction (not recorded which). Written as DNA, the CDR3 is TGCAGTGCTAGCCCGGGACAGGGCAACCTATATAGCAATCAGCCCCAGCATTTT. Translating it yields CSASPGQGNLYSNQPQHF.